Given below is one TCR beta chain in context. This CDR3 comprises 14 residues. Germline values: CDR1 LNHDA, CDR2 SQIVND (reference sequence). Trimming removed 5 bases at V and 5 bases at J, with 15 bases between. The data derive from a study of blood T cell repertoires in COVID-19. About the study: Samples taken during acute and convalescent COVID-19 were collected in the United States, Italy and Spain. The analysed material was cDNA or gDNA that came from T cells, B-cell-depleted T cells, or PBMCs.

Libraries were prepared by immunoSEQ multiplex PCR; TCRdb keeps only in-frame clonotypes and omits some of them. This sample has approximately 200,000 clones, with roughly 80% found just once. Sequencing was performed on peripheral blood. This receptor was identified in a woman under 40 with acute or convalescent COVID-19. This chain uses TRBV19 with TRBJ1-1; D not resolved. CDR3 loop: CASSPSSGPTEAFF. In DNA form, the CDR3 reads TGTGCCAGTAGTCCCTCGAGTGGGCCTACTGAAGCTTTCTTT.